This TCR beta chain was recorded in a study of shared clonotypes between healthy human individuals. Measured with immunoSEQ multiplex PCR; TCRdb has only the in-frame clones, and not every one. Of 1.5 million to 2.5 million clones detected, roughly 95% appear once; the ten largest clones hold 0.95% to 1.5%. Selected positively for CCR7 and CD45RO-negative, naive CD8 cells excluded terminally differentiated effector memory CD45RA+ cells. The sequence was obtained from a man between 18 and 35 years old in good health. Sequenced: naive CD8+ T cells sorted from blood.

In DNA, the CDR3 is TGTGCCAGCAGCTCCCTCGGGGAAAATCAGCCCCAGCATTTT. Its protein is CASSSLGENQPQHF. This chain joins TRBV5-4 and TRBJ1-5; D is undetermined. Germline values: CDR1 SGHNT, CDR2 YYREEE (reference sequence). V lost 3 bases to trimming and J lost 4 bases, with 11 bases between them. This CDR3 has 14 amino acids.